Shown below are 13 T cell receptor beta chains from a single sample sequenced in a study of T-cell memory formation after mild COVID-19. TCRdb re-derived calls from the 5' RACE reads in MiXCR, one entry per CDR3 protein. The data hold some 130,000 distinct CDR3 sequences, with around 25% observed a single time. Sequenced sample: PBMCs or a T cell subset sorted from them (not recorded which). These receptors were collected from an adult woman who had mild COVID-19 (a few samples of this study predate the infection). Cell type and time point are not known.

The V call is TRBV15, the J call TRBJ1-3, with TRBD1 matching 7 bases. Germline CDR1 and CDR2: LNHNV and YYDKDF (reference sequence). CDR3 length: 19 residues. Trimming took 0 bases from V and 0 from J; bases not matched to a gene: 11. This CDR3 is CATSRDRDRLVSSGNTIYF. The CDR3 DNA is TGTGCCACCAGCAGAGATCGGGACAGACTTGTTTCCTCTGGAAACACCATATATTTT. The entire variable domain, with the rest obtained from reference TRBV15 and TRBJ1-3, is as follows: DAMVIQNPRYQVTQFGKPVTLSCSQTLNHNVMYWYQQKSSQAPKLLFHYYDKDFNNEADTPDNFQSRRPNTSFCFLDIRSPGLGDTAMYLCATSRDRDRLVSSGNTIYFGEGSWLTVV.

This clonotype was counted once. Written as DNA, the CDR3 is TGTGCCAGCAGTTACGGAGAGGGACCGCCGGGCTCTGGGGCCAACGTCCTGACTTTC. The encoded protein is CASSYGEGPPGSGANVLTF. The V and J genes are TRBV6-6 and TRBJ2-6; D might be TRBD1 or TRBD2, each matching 5 bases. Germline lookup yields CDR1 MNHNY and CDR2 SVGAGI (reference sequence). The CDR3 covers 19 residues. V dropped 2 bases and J dropped 0 bases, with 17 bases sitting between them.

V and J are TRBV20-1 and TRBJ2-7; D gene unclear. Germline CDR1 and CDR2: DFQATT and SNEGSKA (reference sequence). The length of the CDR3 is 14 residues. The V gene lost 1 base and the J gene lost 1 base, with 11 bases spanning the gap. CDR3: CSARGFGNSYEQYF. The CDR3 DNA sequence: TGCAGTGCTAGAGGATTCGGTAATTCCTACGAGCAGTACTTC.

The chain employs TRBV27 and TRBJ1-1; D might be TRBD1 (6 bases). V was cut by 5 bases and J by 3 bases, with 16 bases left in between. In germline, CDR1 is MNHEY, CDR2 SMNVEV (reference sequence). CDR3 size: 15 residues. CDR3 sequence: CASSQGHSGDTEAFF. The CDR3 bases are TGTGCCAGCAGTCAGGGACACTCGGGGGACACTGAAGCTTTCTTT.

Concerning this clonotype itself: A much larger clone lies a single base off, so this may be a read error. The chain has TRBV7-2 and TRBJ2-7; no reliable D call. V dropped 3 bases and J dropped 0 bases, with 6 bases sitting between them. This CDR3 spans 13 amino acids. Germline CDR1 and CDR2: SGHTA and FQGNSA. The CDR3 spells CASSFYSSYEQYF. DNA for the CDR3: TGTGCCAGCAGCTTTTACAGCTCCTACGAGCAGTACTTC.

In this sample, this clonotype turned up a few times. The chain joins TRBV7-8 to TRBJ1-2, with D unclear. The germline gives CDR1 SGHVS, CDR2 FQNEAQ. With 6 bases removed from V and 4 bases from J, the gap between germline ends came to 12 bases. This CDR3 has 13 amino acids. The CDR3: CASRPPSGYGYTF. DNA of the CDR3: TGTGCCAGCAGACCCCCTTCTGGCTATGGCTACACCTTC.

The rearrangement joins TRBV7-2 to TRBJ1-5; no definite D call. The V end lost 5 bases, the J end lost 2 bases, and 13 bases lay between the germline ends. The CDR3 is made up of 15 amino acids. CDR1 and CDR2 from the germline V gene are SGHTA and FQGNSA. The CDR3 coding sequence is TGTGCCAGCAGCCCATACGGGGTAGGCAATCAGCCCCAGCATTTT. The encoded protein is CASSPYGVGNQPQHF.

This clonotype was seen a handful of times. The chain is built from TRBV3-1 and TRBJ2-5, with 9 positions matching TRBD1. Germline assignment: CDR1 LGHDT and CDR2 YNNKEL (reference sequence). The CDR3 sequence is 15 residues long. V was clipped by 0 bases and J by 5 bases; unmatched bases: 4. CDR3 amino acids: CASSQDDRGLETQYF. The CDR3 nucleotides are TGTGCCAGCAGCCAAGATGACAGGGGGTTGGAGACCCAGTACTTC.

The rearrangement links TRBV3-1 to TRBJ1-2; 7 nucleotides match TRBD1. Germline trimming cut 4 bases from V and 1 base from J; bases unmatched to any gene: 9. The CDR3 is 16 residues long. CDR1 is LGHDT, CDR2 YNNKEL, per germline (reference sequence). In DNA form, the CDR3 reads TGTGCCAGCAGCCGACTGGGGGACAGAAGTAACTATGGCTACACCTTC. It codes for CASSRLGDRSNYGYTF.

This clonotype has a handful of counts. The chain uses TRBV6-2 or TRBV6-3 and TRBJ2-2; 10 bases are shared with TRBD1. Germline V gene lookup returns CDR1 MNHEY and CDR2 SVGEGT. The length of the CDR3 is 16 residues. J was trimmed by 5 bases and V by 0 bases; bases with no gene match: 3. The CDR3 DNA sequence: TGTGCCAGCAGTTACTCGAAGGACAGGGGGACCGGGGAGCTGTTTTTT. Protein product: CASSYSKDRGTGELFF.

In its sample, this clonotype was seen a few times. This chain joins TRBV4-2 and TRBJ2-7; TRBD2 matches 7 bases. With V trimmed by 3 bases and J by 0 bases, 11 bases remained unmatched. The CDR3 spans 17 residues. Germline CDR1 is LGHNA and CDR2 is YNFKEQ. The CDR3 loop reads CASSHSQAGKSSYEQYF. The CDR3, as DNA: TGTGCCAGCAGCCATAGCCAAGCGGGAAAAAGCTCCTACGAGCAGTACTTC.

This clonotype showed up just a few times. This chain uses TRBV9 with TRBJ1-1; D remains unclear. The length of the CDR3 is 15 residues. Trimming removed 0 bases at V and 0 bases at J, with 9 bases between. Germline CDR1 SGDLS, CDR2 YYNGEE. The CDR3 sequence is CASSVDLGMNTEAFF. CDR3 in DNA: TGTGCCAGCAGCGTAGACTTGGGAATGAACACTGAAGCTTTCTTT.

This chain connects TRBV5-1 to TRBJ1-1; 8 positions agree with TRBD1. The CDR3 totals 15 residues. The junction had 6 bases not matched to a gene; V was cut back by 2 bases and J by 3 bases. Germline values: CDR1 SGHRS, CDR2 YFSETQ. DNA of the CDR3: TGCGCCAGCAGCTTCAAGGGACAGGAGGACACTGAAGCTTTCTTT. Protein product: CASSFKGQEDTEAFF.